These 17 T cell receptor beta chains came from one sample sequenced in a study of cytomegalovirus exposure and HLA in healthy donors. With 60 Vbeta and 13 Jbeta primers, the PCR was carried out. Sequencing was performed with immunoSEQ multiplex PCR; in TCRdb, only in-frame clones are kept and a portion is missing. The sample includes 200,000 to 250,000 clones, approximately 88% of them seen just once. The sequenced sample was PBMCs. These receptors were collected from a boy between 2 and 10 years old in good health and CMV-seronegative.

This clone has just a few counts. The V gene is TRBV11-2, the J gene TRBJ2-3, with D unclear. Trimming took off 7 bases at V and 6 bases at J, with 11 bases between the two ends. This CDR3 comprises 12 residues. Germline V gene data show CDR1 as SGHAT and CDR2 as FQNNGV. CDR3: CASTSTSDTQYF. The CDR3 region has the DNA TGTGCCAGCACCTCAACTTCGGATACGCAGTATTTT.

The CDR3 loop is CASSKPGQGAGEQFF. Written as DNA, the CDR3 is TGTGCCAGCAGCAAGCCGGGACAGGGGGCGGGTGAGCAGTTCTTC. The chain employs TRBV6-5 and TRBJ2-1; 12 bases are a match to TRBD1. The germline V gene encodes CDR1 MNHEY and CDR2 SVGAGI. J lost 9 bases, V lost 6 bases, and 9 bases had no gene match. The CDR3 is 15 residues long.

The chain is built from TRBV11-2 and TRBJ2-3; the D gene is possibly TRBD1 (5 bases). V shed 5 bases and J shed 2 bases, with 14 bases lying between them. CDR3 length: 15 amino acids. Germline loops: CDR1 SGHAT, CDR2 FQNNGV. CDR3 loop: CASSGAVQSTDTQYF. The CDR3 DNA reads as TGTGCCAGCAGCGGGGCGGTACAGTCCACAGATACGCAGTATTTT.

There are a few counts of this clone. This sequence joins TRBV5-4 and TRBJ1-3, with D maybe TRBD1 (6 bases). The CDR3 totals 15 residues. Germline V gene lookup returns CDR1 SGHNT and CDR2 YYREEE (reference sequence). V was clipped by 1 base and J by 6 bases, with 14 bases between them. The CDR3 coding sequence is TGTGCCAGCAGCTTGCAGTCAGGGGACCTAAACACCATATATTTT. Protein sequence: CASSLQSGDLNTIYF.

Note on this clone: Likely a read error: the CDR3 ends without its conserved phenylalanine or tryptophan. The chain combines TRBV19 with TRBJ1-1, with a possible D match to TRBD1 (5 bases). Germline V CDR1 and CDR2: LNHDA, SQIVND (reference sequence). The CDR3 runs 14 residues. V lost 6 bases and J lost 2, with 13 bases in between. CDR3 bases: TGTGCCAGTAGGAACAGGAAGACAAACACTGAAGCTTTCCTT. Its translation is CASRNRKTNTEAFL.

The chain links TRBV7-2 to TRBJ2-2; 9 positions agree with TRBD2. Per germline, CDR1 SGHTA and CDR2 FQGNSA. The length of the CDR3 is 16 residues. Germline trimming cut 4 bases from V and 2 bases from J; bases unmatched to any gene: 5. In nucleotides, the CDR3 is TGTGCCAGCAGCTCCACTCTAGCGGGAAACACCGGGGAGCTGTTTTTT. This translates into CASSSTLAGNTGELFF.

The gene calls are TRBV5-1 and TRBJ1-1, with TRBD1 identical over 8 bases. The CDR3 runs 14 residues. Trimming took 4 bases from V and 4 from J; bases not matched to a gene: 6. Germline CDR1 SGHRS, CDR2 YFSETQ. CDR3 sequence: CASSLQGGGTEAFF. In nucleotides, the CDR3 is TGCGCCAGCAGCCTACAGGGGGGAGGCACTGAAGCTTTCTTT.

The CDR3 is CASSPVSAETQYF. In DNA, the CDR3 is TGTGCCAGTAGCCCGGTGAGCGCGGAGACCCAGTACTTC. The J gene is TRBJ2-5, the V gene TRBV19; the D is unclear. Trimming took off 6 bases at V and 5 bases at J, with 13 bases between the two ends. Germline values: CDR1 LNHDA, CDR2 SQIVND (reference sequence). This CDR3 has 13 residues.

This sequence joins TRBV30 and TRBJ1-1; no reliable D call. Trimming took off 0 bases at V and 4 bases at J, with 12 bases between the two ends. The CDR3 loop spans 14 amino acids. Looked up from germline, CDR1 is GTSNPN and CDR2 is SVGIG (reference sequence). The CDR3 sequence: CAWSVRGWVTEAFF. Written as DNA, the CDR3 is TGTGCCTGGAGTGTACGGGGTTGGGTCACTGAAGCTTTCTTT.

The V and J genes are TRBV7-9 and TRBJ2-5; D is possibly TRBD2 (7 bases). Trimming took off 5 bases at V and 4 bases at J, with 23 bases between the two ends. The CDR3 covers 17 residues. Germline V lookup: CDR1 SEHNR, CDR2 FQNEAQ (reference sequence). The CDR3 region is CASSVPDSPGGGETQYF. CDR3 nucleotide sequence: TGTGCCAGCAGCGTCCCGGACAGTCCGGGCGGGGGAGAGACCCAGTACTTC.

This chain joins TRBV5-6 and TRBJ1-1; D possibly corresponds to TRBD1 (6 bases). The length of the CDR3 is 13 residues. Germline-derived CDR1 and CDR2 are SGHDT and YYEEEE. V lost 4 bases and J 6 bases, leaving 13 bases between the germline ends. The CDR3 loop reads CASSRGGVPEAFF. CDR3 coding DNA: TGTGCCAGCAGCCGAGGGGGGGTCCCTGAAGCTTTCTTT.

The chain couples TRBV4-2 to TRBJ1-1; unclear D gene. The V end lost 0 bases, the J end lost 4 bases, and 9 bases lay between the germline ends. This CDR3 region has 14 residues. The germline V gene encodes CDR1 LGHNA and CDR2 YNFKEQ. In nucleotides, the CDR3 is TGTGCCAGCAGCCAAGATGGCAGTCCCACTGAAGCTTTCTTT. Its protein product is CASSQDGSPTEAFF.

The V gene is TRBV5-6, the J gene TRBJ1-5; D gene ambiguous. V lost 2 bases to trimming and J lost 4 bases, with 7 bases between them. Germline V gives CDR1 SGHDT, CDR2 YYEEEE. The CDR3 totals 13 residues. DNA for the CDR3: TGTGCCAGCAGCTTCGGGGAGAATCAGCCCCAGCATTTT. Protein sequence: CASSFGENQPQHF.

The chain carries TRBV19 and TRBJ2-7; the match to TRBD2 covers 13 bases. CDR3 length equals 14 residues. Germline assignment: CDR1 LNHDA and CDR2 SQIVND (reference sequence). The junction had 3 bases not matched to a gene; V was cut back by 6 bases and J by 4 bases. The CDR3 bases are TGTGCCAGTAGCGCACTAGCGGGAGGGTACGAGCAGTACTTC. Amino acids: CASSALAGGYEQYF.

This clone was seen just once. The CDR3 is CASSIYSDNEQFF. The CDR3 nucleotides read TGTGCCAGTAGTATATATAGTGACAATGAGCAGTTCTTC. The rearrangement joins TRBV19 to TRBJ2-1; no firm D call. The CDR3 has 13 amino acids. Between the trimmed V and J ends, which lost 2 bases and 5 bases, there was a span of 7 bases. CDR1 and CDR2 from the germline V gene are LNHDA and SQIVND (reference sequence).

CDR3 in amino acids: CAGGTGDTGELFF. The DNA for the CDR3 is TGCGCCGGAGGAACAGGGGACACCGGGGAGCTGTTTTTT. The chain uses TRBV23-1 and TRBJ2-2; TRBD1 aligns across 7 bases. TRBV23-1 is flagged as an ORF with uncertain function. With V trimmed by 11 bases and J by 3 bases, 6 bases remained unmatched. The length of the CDR3 is 13 residues.

The genes are TRBV6-1 and TRBJ2-3; no clear D. Germline V gene sequence: CDR1 MNHNS, CDR2 SASEGT. The CDR3 covers 12 residues. Trimming took off 4 bases at V and 6 bases at J, with 8 bases between the two ends. The CDR3 sequence: CASSVSSDTQYF. The CDR3 DNA reads as TGTGCCAGCAGTGTCTCTAGTGATACGCAGTATTTT.